This T cell receptor (beta chain) was profiled in a study of blood T cell repertoires in COVID-19. Study information: The samples span acute and convalescent COVID-19 from the United States, Italy and Spain.

Only in-frame clones appear in the TCRdb table, and some are missing; sequencing was by immunoSEQ multiplex PCR. The sample records about 24,000 clones, around 90% being singletons. CDR3 length: 15 amino acids. CDR1 and CDR2 from the germline V gene are SGHVS and FNYEAQ. J gave up 10 bases and V 1 base, and 10 bases lay outside the gene matches. The TCR sequence derives from a woman aged 65 to 85 with active COVID-19. The genes are TRBV7-6 and TRBJ2-1, with 7 bases fitting TRBD2. The specimen sequenced was peripheral blood. The CDR3: CASSLGGGTGGEQFF. The CDR3 bases are TGTGCCAGCAGCTTAGGGGGAGGGACCGGCGGGGAGCAGTTCTTC.